Below are 5 T cell receptor beta chains sequenced from a single sample in a study of blood T cell repertoires in COVID-19. The data were produced by immunoSEQ multiplex PCR, yet TCRdb's version contains in-frame clones alone and is incomplete. The data show hundreds of thousands of clones, with 85% to 90% seen just once and 4.1% held by the top ten. The sequencing sample was made of PBMCs or T cells enriched from blood (not recorded which). The receptors shown here come from a woman aged 30 to 39 who had recovered from COVID-19.

The chain uses TRBV28 and TRBJ1-6; TRBD1 matches at 9 bases. V shed 4 bases, J shed 6 bases, and the junction held 4 bases outside the gene matches. Germline CDR1 reads MDHEN; CDR2 reads SYDVKM. The CDR3 runs to 15 residues. CDR3 coding DNA: TGTGCCAGCAGTTCAGGACAGGGGATTAATTCACCCCTCCACTTT. Translation: CASSSGQGINSPLHF.

The table lists this clone with a count of one. The J gene is TRBJ1-1, the V gene TRBV7-9; D is possibly TRBD1 (5 bases). V was trimmed by 6 bases and J by 1 base, leaving 12 bases between them. This CDR3 is 14 amino acids long. Germline-derived CDR1 and CDR2 are SEHNR and FQNEAQ (reference sequence). The CDR3, as DNA: TGTGCCAGCAGTCCGGGGGAGGGGAACACTGAAGCTTTCTTT. Encoded protein: CASSPGEGNTEAFF. Full variable domain (outside the CDR3, taken from reference TRBV7-9 and TRBJ1-1): DTGVSQNPRHKITKRGQNVTFRCDPISEHNRLYWYRQTLGQGPEFLTYFQNEAQLEKSRLLSDRFSAERPKGSFSTLEIQRTEQGDSAMYLCASSPGEGNTEAFFGQGTRLTVV.

This rearrangement joins TRBV18 to TRBJ1-1; 8 bases line up with TRBD1. After removal of 6 bases from V and 4 bases from J, the junction contained 7 bases not matched to a gene. This CDR3 is 14 amino acids long. Germline CDR1 and CDR2: KGHSH and LQKENI. The CDR3 nucleotides read TGTGCCAGCTCGCAGGGACAGGAGGGCACTGAAGCTTTCTTT. The encoded protein is CASSQGQEGTEAFF. Full variable domain (remainder filled in from reference TRBV18 and TRBJ1-1): NAGVMQNPRHLVRRRGQEARLRCSPMKGHSHVYWYRQLPEEGLKFMVYLQKENIIDESGMPKERFSAEFPKEGPSILRIQQVVRGDSAAYFCASSQGQEGTEAFFGQGTRLTVV.

This chain connects TRBV13 to TRBJ2-7; 8 bases are a match to TRBD2. V lost 0 bases and J lost 0; bases outside the gene matches: 4. The germline gives CDR1 PRHDT, CDR2 FYEKMQ (reference sequence). This CDR3 contains 16 residues. This CDR3 is CASSLGLGRASYEQYF. The CDR3 coding sequence is TGTGCCAGCAGCTTAGGGCTCGGGAGGGCCTCCTACGAGCAGTACTTC.

DNA of the CDR3: TGTGCCAGCAGCCAAGATATCAATCAGCCCCAGCATTTT. This encodes CASSQDINQPQHF. The chain is built from TRBV3-1 (or the pseudogene TRBV3-2) and TRBJ1-5; D is unclear. There are 13 residues in the CDR3. Trimming stripped 0 bases from V and 3 bases from J, with 3 bases between. Germline V lookup: CDR1 LGHDT, CDR2 YNNKEL (reference sequence).